The T cell receptor (beta chain) under discussion was sequenced for a study of blood T cell repertoires in COVID-19. Profiling relied on immunoSEQ multiplex PCR, and the TCRdb table lists in-frame clones only, not all of them. The repertoire holds about 220,000 clones, 65% to 85% seen once, with about 2.1% in the top ten. This CDR3 contains 15 residues. The germline CDR1 and CDR2 sequences are SNHLY and FYNNEI. The J segment lost 6 bases and the V segment lost 6 bases, leaving 13 bases of the junction unmatched. The TCR was taken from a woman aged 60-70 years with acute or convalescent COVID-19. The chain is built from TRBV2 and TRBJ1-1; 7 bases are shared with TRBD1. Sequenced input: peripheral blood. The CDR3 region is CASRTGWNLVAEAFF. CDR3 DNA: TGTGCCAGCAGGACAGGGTGGAATCTGGTAGCTGAAGCTTTCTTT.